These T cell receptor beta chains were read from a single sample in a study of technical replicates of blood from a few donors. TCRdb keeps only in-frame clones here, not all; method: immunoSEQ multiplex PCR. The sample has over 55,000 clones; 75% to 95% are singletons. Sequencing input: PBMCs. The source of these receptors is a human donor in good health. Some clones in this sample may be carry-over from other donors' samples. Both conserved end residues are part of each CDR3. Each record gives: D gene, clone size, J gene, V gene, CDR3 protein, CDR3 DNA. D genes are given only for firm matches. The size field is filled for only some rows; it gives once, few, many or a size class.

>-|-|TRBJ2-7|TRBV4-1
CASSREQGGRDEQYF
TGCGCCAGCAGCCGAGAACAGGGGGGGCGGGACGAGCAGTACTTC
>TRBD1|-|TRBJ1-5|TRBV4-1
CASSRGTGVQPQHF
TGCGCCAGCAGCCGCGGGACAGGGGTCCAGCCCCAGCATTTT
>TRBD2|-|TRBJ2-2|TRBV5-4
CASSPTSGDTGELFF
TGTGCCAGCAGCCCGACTAGCGGGGACACCGGGGAGCTGTTTTTT
>-|-|TRBJ2-3|TRBV2
CASSERDTQYF
TGTGCCAGCAGTGAACGGGATACGCAGTATTTT
>-|-|TRBJ2-1|TRBV1
CTSSQDSERGGDKDEQFF
TGCACCAGCAGCCAAGATAGCGAGCGGGGGGGCGATAAGGATGAGCAGTTCTTC
>-|-|TRBJ1-2|TRBV4-3
CASSQDAGSDGYTF
TGCGCCAGCAGCCAAGATGCCGGGTCGGATGGCTACACCTTC
>-|-|TRBJ1-2|TRBV7-6
CASSLNQNYGYTF
TGTGCCAGCAGCTTGAACCAGAACTATGGCTACACCTTC
>TRBD2|-|TRBJ2-2|TRBV7-6
CASSLGTSRAGELFF
TGTGCCAGCAGCTTAGGGACTAGCAGGGCCGGGGAGCTGTTTTTT
>TRBD1|-|TRBJ2-2|TRBV6-5
CASSYSGQGNTGELFF
TGTGCCAGCAGTTACTCGGGACAGGGAAACACCGGGGAGCTGTTTTTT
>TRBD1|-|TRBJ2-7|TRBV15
CATRKGASLTYEQYF
TGTGCCACCAGAAAGGGGGCCAGTTTGACGTACGAGCAGTACTTC
>TRBD1|-|TRBJ2-2|TRBV12-5
CASGPPGGNTGELFF
TGTGCTAGTGGACCACCAGGGGGCAACACCGGGGAGCTGTTTTTT
>-|-|TRBJ2-1|TRBV5-1
CASSLPGGNEQFF
TGCGCCAGCAGTCTCCCCGGGGGCAATGAGCAGTTCTTC
>TRBD2|-|TRBJ2-5|TRBV7-9
CASSLSLLAGGETQYF
TGTGCCAGCAGCCTATCCCTACTAGCGGGAGGGGAGACCCAGTACTTC
>-|-|TRBJ2-2|TRBV9
CASSADAAGELFF
TGTGCCAGCAGCGCAGACGCGGCCGGGGAGCTGTTTTTT
>-|-|TRBJ1-5|TRBV6-6
CASTPSEFLGNQPQHF
TGTGCCAGCACTCCGAGTGAGTTTCTGGGCAATCAGCCCCAGCATTTT
>TRBD1|-|TRBJ1-2|TRBV19
CASSRDRVYGYTF
TGTGCCAGTAGCCGGGACAGGGTCTATGGCTACACCTTC
>-|-|TRBJ2-6|TRBV6-5
CASSSTSGTGANVLTF
TGTGCCAGCAGTTCCACCTCCGGGACTGGGGCCAACGTCCTGACTTTC
>-|-|TRBJ1-1|TRBV6-6
CASSLGQNTEAFF
TGTGCCAGCAGCCTGGGACAGAACACTGAAGCTTTCTTT
>TRBD2|-|TRBJ2-1|TRBV27
CASRPGLAGGRYNEQFF
TGTGCCAGCAGACCAGGACTAGCGGGGGGGCGGTACAATGAGCAGTTCTTC
>-|-|TRBJ1-6|TRBV30
CASGYNSPLHF
TGTGCCTCGGGCTATAATTCACCCCTCCACTTT
>-|-|TRBJ1-2|TRBV5-6
CASSLGQYHYGYTF
TGTGCCAGCAGCTTGGGGCAGTACCACTATGGCTACACCTTC
>TRBD2|-|TRBJ2-7|TRBV5-1
CASSLIRLAGGTQYEQYF
TGCGCCAGCAGCTTGATCAGACTAGCGGGGGGTACCCAGTACGAGCAGTACTTC
>TRBD2|-|TRBJ2-7|TRBV7-2
CASSPRGGSREEQYF
TGTGCCAGCAGCCCCCGTGGCGGGAGCCGAGAAGAGCAGTACTTC
>TRBD1|once|TRBJ1-2|TRBV5-1
CASSYLGQAYGYTF
TGCGCCAGCAGTTATTTAGGACAGGCTTATGGCTACACCTTC
>-|-|TRBJ1-2|TRBV6-6
CASSYASGGNYGYTF
TGTGCCAGCAGTTACGCGAGCGGGGGCAACTATGGCTACACCTTC
>TRBD1|-|TRBJ2-7|TRBV4-1
CASSQGGTGRTYEQYF
TGCGCCAGCAGCCAAGGGGGGACAGGGAGAACATACGAGCAGTACTTC
>-|-|TRBJ1-4|TRBV14
CASSQRPLGSGEKLFF
TGTGCCAGCAGCCAAAGGCCTTTGGGGTCGGGAGAAAAACTGTTTTTT
>-|few|TRBJ1-2|TRBV7-2
CASSLVKGPSYGYTF
TGTGCCAGCAGCTTAGTCAAGGGGCCCAGCTATGGCTACACCTTC
>TRBD1|-|TRBJ2-5|TRBV5-6
CASSVPGQTQETQYF
TGTGCCAGCAGCGTCCCGGGACAGACCCAAGAGACCCAGTACTTC
>-|-|TRBJ2-6|TRBV7-4
CASSFRSGGGSGANVLTF
TGTGCCAGCAGCTTTCGAAGCGGAGGAGGCTCTGGGGCCAACGTCCTGACTTTC
>-|-|TRBJ2-3|TRBV4-3
CASSQDPRDTGPDTQYF
TGCGCCAGCAGCCAAGACCCCCGGGACACGGGACCCGATACGCAGTATTTT
>TRBD1|once|TRBJ1-2|TRBV6-6
CASSKDRGSYGYTF
TGTGCCAGCAGTAAAGACAGGGGCTCCTATGGCTACACCTTC
>TRBD1|-|TRBJ2-3|TRBV4-2
CASSHEGQGAFGTDTQYF
TGTGCCAGCAGCCATGAGGGACAGGGGGCATTTGGCACAGATACGCAGTATTTT
>-|-|TRBJ1-2|TRBV13
CASSLGRRNYGYTF
TGTGCCAGCAGCTTAGGACGTCGGAACTATGGCTACACCTTC
>TRBD1|-|TRBJ2-7|TRBV5-4
CASSPTTDRVAEQYF
TGTGCCAGCAGCCCCACAACGGACAGGGTGGCCGAGCAGTACTTC
>-|-|TRBJ1-6|TRBV7-2
CASSLDSSGLNSPLHF
TGTGCCAGCAGCTTAGACAGTTCAGGGCTTAATTCACCCCTCCACTTT
>TRBD2|few|TRBJ2-1|TRBV25-1
CASSVRGLAGGEQFF
TGTGCCAGCAGTGTGAGGGGGCTAGCGGGGGGAGAGCAGTTCTTC
>TRBD2|-|TRBJ2-2|TRBV9
CASSRTSGWRTSNTGELFF
TGTGCCAGCAGTAGGACTAGCGGGTGGCGAACCTCGAACACCGGGGAGCTGTTTTTT
>-|medium-sized|TRBJ1-6|TRBV4-1
CASSPSIRQAHSPLHF
TGCGCCAGCAGCCCATCTATCCGGCAGGCCCATTCACCCCTCCACTTT
>TRBD1|-|TRBJ1-4|TRBV18
CASSRDRATNEKLFF
TGTGCCAGCTCAAGGGACAGAGCAACTAATGAAAAACTGTTTTTT
>-|once|TRBJ1-6|TRBV15
CATSSALLSPLHF
TGTGCCACCAGCAGTGCGCTCCTCTCACCCCTCCACTTT
>TRBD1|-|TRBJ1-6|TRBV6-5
CASSAGQGASPLHF
TGTGCCAGCAGTGCCGGACAGGGGGCTTCACCCCTCCACTTT
>TRBD2|-|TRBJ2-3|TRBV4-3
CASSQSGTRLADTQYF
TGCGCCAGCAGCCAATCCGGGACTAGATTGGCAGATACGCAGTATTTT
>TRBD1|-|TRBJ2-7|TRBV25-1
CASRGQGAVYEQYF
TGTGCCAGCCGGGGACAGGGGGCCGTCTACGAGCAGTACTTC
>TRBD1|once|TRBJ1-1|TRBV27
CASSPNRGPTEAFF
TGTGCCAGCAGCCCGAACAGGGGGCCCACTGAAGCTTTCTTT
>-|-|TRBJ2-7|TRBV6-5
CASSPTREPPYEQYF
TGTGCCAGCAGTCCAACGAGGGAGCCCCCCTACGAGCAGTACTTC
>TRBD1|-|TRBJ1-5|TRBV7-8
CASSETRGRAGNQPQHF
TGTGCCAGCAGCGAGACCAGGGGGCGTGCGGGCAATCAGCCCCAGCATTTT
>-|-|TRBJ2-3|TRBV4-3
CASSQERREITDTQYF
TGCGCCAGCAGCCAAGAAAGGAGGGAAATCACAGATACGCAGTATTTT
>-|-|TRBJ2-3|TRBV6-1
CASRGSRGNTDTQYF
TGTGCCTCCCGGGGGAGCCGGGGTAACACAGATACGCAGTATTTT
>-|large|TRBJ1-1|TRBV19
CASTDGGGGPEAFF
TGTGCCAGTACCGACGGGGGCGGGGGGCCTGAAGCTTTCTTT
>-|-|TRBJ2-5|TRBV7-2
CASSLVQGGTQYF
TGTGCCAGCAGCCTAGTTCAGGGGGGGACCCAGTACTTC
>-|-|TRBJ1-6|TRBV7-9
CASSSEQRNSPLHF
TGTGCCAGCAGCTCCGAGCAGCGAAATTCACCCCTCCACTTT
>-|-|TRBJ1-5|TRBV7-2
CASSLAVTGNQPQHF
TGTGCCAGCAGCTTAGCGGTTACGGGTAATCAGCCCCAGCATTTT
>-|-|TRBJ1-2|TRBV7-8
CASSRSEGRTYGYTF
TGTGCCAGCAGCCGGTCGGAGGGGCGCACCTATGGCTACACCTTC
>TRBD1|-|TRBJ2-7|TRBV14
CASSQPGQGSLEQYF
TGTGCCAGCAGCCAACCGGGACAGGGGAGTCTTGAGCAGTACTTC
>-|-|TRBJ1-5|TRBV4-1
CASSQEWGGNQPQHF
TGCGCCAGCAGCCAAGAGTGGGGGGGCAATCAGCCCCAGCATTTT
>-|-|TRBJ2-1|TRBV10-2
CASRVGGASAEQFF
TGCGCCAGCCGGGTAGGAGGCGCCTCCGCTGAGCAGTTCTTC
>-|-|TRBJ2-7|TRBV9
CASSARGYEQYF
TGTGCCAGCAGCGCCCGCGGCTACGAGCAGTACTTC
>-|few|TRBJ1-6|TRBV4-1
CASSQDPGNQNSPLHF
TGCGCCAGCAGCCAAGATCCGGGGAACCAAAATTCACCCCTCCACTTT